Listed here are 5 T cell receptor beta chains from one sample, sequenced in a study of cytotoxic CD8 clonotypes in ibrutinib-treated CLL. The method was immunoSEQ multiplex PCR; TCRdb's version includes in-frame clones alone and lacks a portion of them. In the table there are about 300,000 clones, approximately 76% of which are singletons. Sample: PBMCs, taken at disease progression, from a patient treated with ibrutinib. The receptors derive from a human donor with chronic lymphocytic leukemia.

The chain links TRBV2 to TRBJ2-2; D might be TRBD1 or TRBD2, each matching 5 bases. This CDR3 contains 14 residues. Germline V gene lookup returns CDR1 SNHLY and CDR2 FYNNEI. Deletions cut 4 bases from V and 7 bases from J, with 13 bases between. CDR3 protein: CASSVGPAGGELFF. CDR3 nucleotides: TGTGCCAGCAGTGTGGGACCTGCTGGCGGGGAGCTGTTTTTT. The complete variable domain, with remaining parts taken from reference TRBV2 and TRBJ2-2, reads EPEVTQTPSHQVTQMGQEVILRCVPISNHLYFYWYRQILGQKVEFLVSFYNNEISEKSEIFDDQFSVERPDGSNFTLKIRSTKLEDSAMYFCASSVGPAGGELFFGEGSRLTVL.

The V call is TRBV28, the J call TRBJ2-3, with D maybe TRBD2 (6 bases). Trimming took 3 bases from V and 2 from J, leaving 15 bases between them. The V gene's germline CDR1 is MDHEN and CDR2 SYDVKM. The CDR3 loop spans 16 amino acids. This chain's CDR3 is CASSFWGGIATDTQYF. As DNA, the CDR3 is TGTGCCAGCAGTTTTTGGGGCGGGATTGCCACAGATACGCAGTATTTT.

The chain uses TRBV5-1 and TRBJ2-2; D possibly corresponds to TRBD1 (6 bases). Germline-derived CDR1 and CDR2 are SGHRS and YFSETQ. CDR3 size: 14 residues. V dropped 4 bases and J dropped 6 bases, with 13 bases sitting between them. The CDR3 bases are TGCGCCAGCAGCCACTCAGGGGCTGCCGGGGAGCTGTTTTTT. Amino acid sequence: CASSHSGAAGELFF. Using reference TRBV5-1 and TRBJ2-2 for the parts outside the CDR3, the full variable domain is KAGVTQTPRYLIKTRGQQVTLSCSPISGHRSVSWYQQTPGQGLQFLFEYFSETQRNKGNFPGRFSGRQFSNSRSEMNVSTLELGDSALYLCASSHSGAAGELFFGEGSRLTVL.

This rearrangement joins TRBV4-3 to TRBJ2-2; D remains unclear. The CDR3 is 14 residues long. The germline gives CDR1 LGHNA, CDR2 YSLEER. Trimming took off 0 bases at V and 6 bases at J, with 8 bases between the two ends. The CDR3 protein is CASSQDQGSGELFF. DNA of the CDR3: TGCGCCAGCAGCCAAGATCAAGGGTCCGGGGAGCTGTTTTTT.

The chain uses TRBV5-6 and TRBJ1-2; D possibly corresponds to TRBD1 (5 bases). Germline CDR1 is SGHDT and CDR2 is YYEEEE. Trimming took off 0 bases at V and 8 bases at J, with 14 bases between the two ends. The CDR3 sequence is 14 residues long. The CDR3: CASSLAQGKGGYTF. The DNA for the CDR3 is TGTGCCAGCAGCTTGGCCCAGGGTAAAGGAGGCTACACCTTC. Based on the CDR3 plus reference TRBV5-6 and TRBJ1-2, the full variable domain is DAGVTQSPTHLIKTRGQQVTLRCSPKSGHDTVSWYQQALGQGPQFIFQYYEEEERQRGNFPDRFSGHQFPNYSSELNVNALLLGDSALYLCASSLAQGKGGYTFGSGTRLTVV.